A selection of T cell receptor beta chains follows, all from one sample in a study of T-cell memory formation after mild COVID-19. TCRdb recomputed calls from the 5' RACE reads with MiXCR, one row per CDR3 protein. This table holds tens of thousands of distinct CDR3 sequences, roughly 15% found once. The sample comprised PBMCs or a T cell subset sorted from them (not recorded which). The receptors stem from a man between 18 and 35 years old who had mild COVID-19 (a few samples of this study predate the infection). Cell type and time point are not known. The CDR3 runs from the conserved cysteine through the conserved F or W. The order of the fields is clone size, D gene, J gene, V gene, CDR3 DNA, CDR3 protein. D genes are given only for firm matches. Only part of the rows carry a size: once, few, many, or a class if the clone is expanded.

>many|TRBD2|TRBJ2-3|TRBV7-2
TGTGCCAGCAGCCTAGCGGGGTCAGATACGCAGTATTTT
CASSLAGSDTQYF
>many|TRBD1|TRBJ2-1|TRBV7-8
TGTGCCAGCAGCTTGACCGGGACAGATGACAATGAGCAGTTCTTC
CASSLTGTDDNEQFF
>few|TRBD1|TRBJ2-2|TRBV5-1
TGCGCCAGCAGCTTGGCCGTCAACAGGGGCCGTGGCGACACCGGGGAGCTGTTTTTT
CASSLAVNRGRGDTGELFF
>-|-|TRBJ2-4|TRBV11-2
TGTGCCAGCAGCTTACCCGAAAACATTCAGTACTTC
CASSLPENIQYF
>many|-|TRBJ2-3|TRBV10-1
TGCGCCAGCAGTGCAAGCGGCACAGATACGCAGTATTTT
CASSASGTDTQYF
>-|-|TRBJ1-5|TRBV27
TGTGCCAGCAGTTTAGGAGGTTTCAATCAGCCCCAGCATTTT
CASSLGGFNQPQHF
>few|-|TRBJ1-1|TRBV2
TGTGCCAGCCGATACGGGATCACTGAAGCTTTCTTT
CASRYGITEAFF
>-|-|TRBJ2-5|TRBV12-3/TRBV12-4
TGTGCCAGCAGCCCGCCCCTCCGAGAGACCCAGTACTTC
CASSPPLRETQYF
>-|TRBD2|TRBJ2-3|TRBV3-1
TGTGCCAGCAGCCAAAGCGGGGGGGGAAGCACAGATACGCAGTATTTT
CASSQSGGGSTDTQYF
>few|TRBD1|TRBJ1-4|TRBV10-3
TGTGCCATTTCGACAGGGCGAGATGAAAAACTGTTTTTT
CAISTGRDEKLFF
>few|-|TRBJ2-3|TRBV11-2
TGTGCCACCACAGAGGGTCGAGGCACAGATACGCAGTATTTT
CATTEGRGTDTQYF
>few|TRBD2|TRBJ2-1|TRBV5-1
TGCGCCAGCAGCCATGGGTCCAGCGGGGGACACAATGAGCAGTTCTTC
CASSHGSSGGHNEQFF
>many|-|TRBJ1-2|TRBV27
TGTGCCAGCCTCGGGGCAAGAGCGCGAGGTGGGGGCTATGGCTACACCTTC
CASLGARARGGGYGYTF
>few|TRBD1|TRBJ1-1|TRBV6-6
TGTGCCAGCAGTGAATACAGGGGACGCACTGAAGCTTTCTTT
CASSEYRGRTEAFF
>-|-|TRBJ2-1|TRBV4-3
TGCGCCAGCAGCCCGGACGCTGGCAATGAGCAGTTCTTC
CASSPDAGNEQFF
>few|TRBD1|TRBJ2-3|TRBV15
TGTGCCACCAGCCCGCAGGGGGCGCCCACAGATACGCAGTATTTT
CATSPQGAPTDTQYF
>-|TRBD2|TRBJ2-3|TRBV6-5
TGTGCCAGCAGTGGCGGGGGGCGCGCAGATACGCAGTATTTT
CASSGGGRADTQYF
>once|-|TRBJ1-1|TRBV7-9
TGTGCCAGCATCCAAGGAGGGCGGCACCACGACGGCGGAGCTTTCTTT
CASIQGGRHHDGGAFF
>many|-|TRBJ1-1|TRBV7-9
TGTGCCAGCAGCTCGCAGACGATCCAGGGTTCGAACACTGAAGCTTTCTTT
CASSSQTIQGSNTEAFF
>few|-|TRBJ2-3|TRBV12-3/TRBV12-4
TGTGCCAGCAGTCCAACACCTCGGCTAATAAAGTATTTT
CASSPTPRLIKYF
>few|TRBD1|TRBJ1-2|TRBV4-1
TGCGACAGCAGCCAGACAGGGGTGGTTGATGGCTACACCTTC
CDSSQTGVVDGYTF
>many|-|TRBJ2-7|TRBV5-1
TGCGCCAGCAGCTTGTGGGACACCGGCGCGTATGAGCAGTACTTC
CASSLWDTGAYEQYF
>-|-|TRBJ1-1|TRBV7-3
TGTGCCAGCAGCTTATCCGGCTCCCCCCGGTCGGATTACACTGAAGCTTTCTTT
CASSLSGSPRSDYTEAFF
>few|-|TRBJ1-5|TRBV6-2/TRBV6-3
TGTGCCAGCAGCTCCACCCTGGTTAGCGGTCAGCCCCAGCATTTT
CASSSTLVSGQPQHF
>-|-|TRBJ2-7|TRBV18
TGTGCCAGCTCACCAGTTCCGGGCTACGAGCAGTACTTC
CASSPVPGYEQYF
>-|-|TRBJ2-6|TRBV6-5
TGTGCCAGCAGACCGCTTTTCTCTGGGGCCAACGTCCTGACTTTC
CASRPLFSGANVLTF
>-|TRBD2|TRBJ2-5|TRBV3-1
TGTGCCAGCAGCCAAGTTACGGGAGCGGGGGGCCCGAGCCAGTACTTC
CASSQVTGAGGPSQYF
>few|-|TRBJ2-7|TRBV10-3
TGTGCCATCAGTGAATCAGGAAGCTCCTACGAGCAGTACTTC
CAISESGSSYEQYF